Sequencing of this T cell receptor beta chain was carried out in a study of control samples from healthy donors and cancer patients. Method: immunoSEQ multiplex PCR; TCRdb's copy keeps in-frame clones and lacks some. The data contain more than 150,000 clones, about 90% of them singletons. The germline gives CDR1 SGHRS, CDR2 YFSETQ. The V end was cut by 0 bases, the J end by 3 bases, with 9 bases between. The CDR3 totals 14 residues. This clonotype originated in a woman aged 30 to 39 in good health. The chain has TRBV5-1 and TRBJ1-2; D ambiguous. Sequenced material: blood. In nucleotides, the CDR3 is TGCGCCAGCAGCTTGGGGGCACCCGACTATGGCTACACCTTC. This gives the protein CASSLGAPDYGYTF. The full variable domain, rest sourced from reference TRBV5-1 and TRBJ1-2, is KAGVTQTPRYLIKTRGQQVTLSCSPISGHRSVSWYQQTPGQGLQFLFEYFSETQRNKGNFPGRFSGRQFSNSRSEMNVSTLELGDSALYLCASSLGAPDYGYTFGSGTRLTVV.